This TCR beta chain was profiled in a study of tumor and adjacent non-tumor tissue in lung cancer (dated by TCRdb to the late 2010s). Looking at the study overall: Patients with adenocarcinoma (around eleven), squamous cell carcinoma (2) and small cell lung cancer (1) were included in the cohort. Using bulk TCRbeta repertoires from approximately 15 lung cancer patients, the study set lung tumor tissue side by side with matched distant non-tumor lung tissue. Ages among the 15 or so patients ranged from about 30 to 85 years, there were approximately 10 men and 5 women, and disease was at TNM stage I to III. Sequencing produced 100 million to 150 million productive TCRbeta reads in total, an average of approximately 4.1 million reads per sample. For each patient, one tumor sample and one normal lung sample were taken, giving about 31 paired specimens that underwent TCRbeta CDR3 sequencing.

Bulk unsorted tissue served as the source for RNA extraction, and RNA quality was assessed using a NanoDrop ND-1000 and an Agilent 2100. The donors were newly diagnosed lung cancer patients admitted for thoracic surgery in China from August to November 2014 who had not received prior chemotherapy. The study excluded patients who had received radiotherapy or chemotherapy before or who had another cancer at the same time. Surgical tissue pieces of about 1-2.1 cm3 were preserved in RNAlater solution and stored at -80 °C until use. This clonotype was seen repeatedly, ten times or more. Its antigen target is currently unknown. Qualities for individual bases were not recorded, and no much larger clone is one base off. General findings and caveats noted by the study authors: A significantly larger cumulative share of the repertoire was made up by the top 100 clones in normal lung than in tumor tissue. The sequencing platform is not named in the methods, and unique molecular identifiers are not mentioned. The cohort had only roughly 14 patients, and the authors noted that larger samples and more detailed clinical data are needed. Because peripheral blood was not sequenced, blood TCRbeta repertoires in the lung cancer patients of the study were not examined. TCR diversity (inverse Simpson) was significantly higher in tumor than in normal lung tissue (around 450 vs 160, P = 0.0075, Mann-Whitney U test). Younger patients had significantly higher TCR diversity, and higher tumor TCR diversity was associated with shorter overall and disease-free survival.

Libraries came from multiplex PCR. Reads for this sample came from an Illumina HiSeq 2500. TCRbeta libraries were constructed through three rounds of nested PCR with primers (Table S4) according to protocols adapted from ARM-PCR. Before sequencing, PCR products of 200-500 bp were cut from the gel and purified using the QIAquick gel extraction kit. The paper's data handling went like this. Reads were cleaned with Trimmomatic, merged with FLASH into complete CDR3 sequences, and assigned to V(D)J germline segments with MiTCR. Clonal diversity was computed as the inverse Simpson's index with VDJtools. In-frame sequences without a premature stop codon were defined as productive reads. TCRdb reworked the public reads: Q25 trimming with fastp, MiXCR clone assembly, productive beta chains retained. Rows merge per CDR3 protein into single entries with the most common DNA and genes. These V and J calls derive from TCRdb rather than the authors' analysis. This sample has tens of thousands of distinct CDR3 sequences in its table, and roughly 70% of those were observed once. The ten largest clones add up to 18% of the sample.

As encoded in the germline V gene (reference sequence), CDR1 is DFQATT while CDR2 is SNEGSKA. Cut back by 1 base and 7 bases, the V and J ends lie 10 bases apart. From its cysteine to its phenylalanine, the CDR3 spans 12 amino acids. The CDR3 DNA has 36 bases and is translated from base 1. This TCR was sampled from a man in his sixties with non-small cell lung cancer. The sequencing sample was made of lung tumor tissue. The chain joins TRBV20-1 to TRBJ1-2; TRBD1 is possibly the D segment (5 matching bases). The nucleotides are TGCAGTGCTAGAGGGGGCGCTTTTGGCTACACCTTC. This translates into CSARGGAFGYTF.